In its sample, the clone carrying this TCR beta chain was seen a few times. This record belongs to a study of cytomegalovirus exposure and HLA in healthy donors. With 60 Vbeta and 13 Jbeta primers, the PCR was carried out. Measured with immunoSEQ multiplex PCR; TCRdb has only the in-frame clones, and not every one. The sample yields 130,000 or so clones, approximately 80% seen once. J was trimmed by 4 bases and V by 2 bases; bases with no gene match: 2. The CDR3 consists of 16 residues. From germline, CDR1 is MNHEY and CDR2 SMNVEV (reference sequence). The sequencing input was PBMCs. The sequence derives from a woman in her thirties or forties in good health and CMV-seronegative. The chain employs TRBV27 and TRBJ2-1, with 13 bases fitting TRBD2. CDR3 DNA: TGTGCCAGCAGTTTAGGACTAGCGGGAGTATACAATGAGCAGTTCTTC. Translating it yields CASSLGLAGVYNEQFF.